This T cell receptor beta chain stems from a study of graft-versus-host responses after intestinal transplantation. Study information: Grafts were multivisceral, liver-intestinal, or isolated intestinal. Anti-thymocyte globulin induction, then tacrolimus and steroids for around 3 years, went to all recipients. Whole-study results and caveats: Early after transplant, HvG declines were associated with peak levels of circulating GvH clones. Recipient bone marrow held GvH clones, some seen earlier in ileum or blood.

In its sample, this clone is large (0.1 to 1%). Antigen unknown. Sequencing used immunoSEQ multiplex PCR; TCRdb keeps in-frame clones, though not all of them. The table lists thousands of clones, over 75% of them singletons. The V gene's germline CDR1 is KGHSH and CDR2 LQKENI. V was trimmed by 2 bases and J by 2 bases, leaving 14 bases between them. This CDR3 region has 16 residues. Graft tissue processing released intraepithelial and lamina propria lymphocytes. The TCR sequence derives from a human patient who received an intestinal transplant, so some T cells may come from the graft donor. Here the sequenced sample was ileum tissue, taken 156 days after intestinal transplant. This chain uses TRBV18 with TRBJ2-3; D is perhaps TRBD1 (6 bases). CDR3 in DNA: TGTGCCAGCTCACCAAAGGGGGAGAGGGCCACAGATACGCAGTATTTT. Protein sequence: CASSPKGERATDTQYF.